The clone carrying this TCR beta chain showed up just a few times. The V gene end was trimmed by 3 bases and the J gene end by 3 bases; junction bases not matched to a gene: 4. This CDR3 comprises 15 residues. In germline, CDR1 is SGHRS, CDR2 YFSETQ. This specimen comes from a study of T-cell reconstitution after alpha-beta-depleted transplantation in children. Unique molecular identifiers were used in preparing the TCRbeta library. TCRdb re-derived calls from the PCR reads in MiXCR, one entry per CDR3 protein. In the table there are a few hundred thousand distinct CDR3 sequences, about 9.3% of which are singletons.

The TCR sequence derives from a human donor who donated a stem cell graft to a child with acute lymphoblastic leukemia. The sequencing used PBMCs from the stem cell graft donor, collected from the stem cell graft. The chain recombines TRBV5-1 with TRBJ2-3, with TRBD2 matching over 10 bases. CDR3 in DNA: TGCGCCAGCAGCTCCTCGGGACTAGCGACAGATACGCAGTATTTT. Protein sequence: CASSSSGLATDTQYF.